The 22 T cell receptor beta chains listed next were all sequenced from one sample in a study of cytomegalovirus exposure and HLA in healthy donors. The PCR used 60 Vbeta and 13 Jbeta primers. Profiled with immunoSEQ multiplex PCR; TCRdb holds only in-frame clones, not every one. The table has around 130,000 clones, approximately 80% seen once. Sequenced input: PBMCs. The receptors come from a woman aged 18-29 years in good health and CMV-seronegative.

This sequence joins TRBV7-2 and TRBJ1-5, with no clear D. Germline assignment: CDR1 SGHTA and CDR2 FQGNSA. This CDR3 region has 14 residues. V was shortened by 0 bases and J by 6 bases, with 9 bases between the two germline ends. CDR3 DNA sequence: TGTGCCAGCAGCTTAGCCGGTCCCTTTCAGCCCCAGCATTTT. The encoded protein is CASSLAGPFQPQHF. Using reference TRBV7-2 and TRBJ1-5 for the parts outside the CDR3, the full variable domain is GAGVSQSPSNKVTEKGKDVELRCDPISGHTALYWYRQSLGQGLEFLIYFQGNSAPDKSGLPSDRFSAERTGGSVSTLTIQRTQQEDSAVYLCASSLAGPFQPQHFGDGTRLSIL.

The genes are TRBV4-3 and TRBJ1-1; D is unresolved. Germline CDR1 LGHNA, CDR2 YSLEER. This CDR3 has 16 amino acids. V lost 0 bases and J 5 bases, leaving 16 bases between the germline ends. The CDR3 loop reads CASSQDLEGKLTEAFF. CDR3 sequence (DNA): TGCGCCAGCAGCCAAGATCTAGAGGGAAAATTAACTGAAGCTTTCTTT.

This sequence joins TRBV29-1 and TRBJ1-2; 8 positions agree with TRBD1. After removal of 6 bases from V and 8 bases from J, the junction contained 11 bases not matched to a gene. The germline V gene has CDR1 SQVTM and CDR2 ANQGSEA. The CDR3 covers 13 residues. The CDR3 region is CSVPSQGAQGYTF. CDR3 sequence (DNA): TGCAGCGTCCCTAGCCAGGGGGCACAAGGCTACACCTTC.

This clone was detected only once. The rearrangement links TRBV18 to TRBJ1-1; TRBD1 might be the D (6 bases). V was cut by 3 bases and J by 1 base, with 15 bases left in between. This CDR3 comprises 16 residues. Germline V gene lookup returns CDR1 KGHSH and CDR2 LQKENI. CDR3 coding DNA: TGTGCCAGCTCACCCCCAGGTCGGACAGCGAACACTGAAGCTTTCTTT. The encoded protein is CASSPPGRTANTEAFF.

The CDR3 sequence is CASSPPGLAGGPGEQFF. The CDR3 coding sequence is TGTGCCAGCTCACCACCCGGACTAGCGGGGGGGCCGGGGGAGCAGTTCTTC. The V gene is TRBV18, the J gene TRBJ2-1; TRBD2 aligns across 15 bases. After removal of 0 bases from V and 10 bases from J, the junction contained 7 bases not matched to a gene. The CDR3 has 17 residues. Germline lookup yields CDR1 KGHSH and CDR2 LQKENI.

The V call is TRBV27, the J call TRBJ1-2, with D possibly being TRBD1 (5 bases). Per germline, CDR1 MNHEY and CDR2 SMNVEV (reference sequence). There are 12 residues in the CDR3. V lost 6 bases to trimming and J lost 3 bases, with 8 bases between them. DNA for the CDR3: TGTGCCAGCAGATGGGGGGACTATGGCTACACCTTC. Amino acids: CASRWGDYGYTF.

The rearrangement links TRBV2 to TRBJ2-7, with D maybe TRBD1 (5 bases). V dropped 6 bases and J dropped 7 bases, with 16 bases sitting between them. CDR3 length: 13 amino acids. CDR1 and CDR2 from the germline V gene are SNHLY and FYNNEI. In nucleotides, the CDR3 is TGTGCCAGCAGACCCCCGGCAGGGCATGAGCAGTACTTC. This encodes CASRPPAGHEQYF.

This clone has only a few counts. V gene TRBV6-5 combines with J gene TRBJ1-6; TRBD1 matches 8 bases. Germline V lookup: CDR1 MNHEY, CDR2 SVGAGI. This CDR3 comprises 14 residues. V trimming: 4 bases; J trimming: 8 bases; junction bases outside the gene matches: 4. CDR3 bases: TGTGCCAGCAGTTTAACAGGGGGGGATTCACCCCTCCACTTT. This sequence encodes CASSLTGGDSPLHF.

The chain uses TRBV29-1 and TRBJ1-1, with TRBD1 matching 8 bases. Germline lookup yields CDR1 SQVTM and CDR2 ANQGSEA. The V segment lost 5 bases and the J segment 1 base; nucleotides outside the gene matches: 3. The CDR3 is 13 residues long. DNA for the CDR3: TGCAGCGTTTACAGGGGGGGGAACACTGAAGCTTTCTTT. Amino acids: CSVYRGGNTEAFF.

This CDR3 is CAGLSDRARNTEAFF. For the CDR3, the DNA is TGTGCCGGGCTTTCCGACAGGGCGAGGAACACTGAAGCTTTCTTT. The rearrangement joins TRBV6-1 to TRBJ1-1, with 7 positions matching TRBD1. Germline V lookup: CDR1 MNHNS, CDR2 SASEGT. The CDR3 runs 15 residues. Germline trimming cut 11 bases from V and 1 base from J; bases unmatched to any gene: 13.

A remark on this clone: Other DNA sequences from this sample encode an identical CDR3 as well. This chain joins TRBV6-6 and TRBJ2-2; D remains unclear. CDR3 size: 15 residues. Germline V CDR1 and CDR2: MNHNY, SVGAGI (reference sequence). Between the trimmed V and J ends, which lost 2 bases and 7 bases, there was a span of 14 bases. CDR3 amino acids: CASSYERLRGGELFF. In nucleotides, the CDR3 is TGTGCCAGCAGTTACGAGAGGCTGAGAGGCGGGGAGCTGTTTTTT.

The rearrangement links TRBV29-1 to TRBJ1-2; tentatively, D is TRBD1 (5 bases). The CDR3 sequence is 15 residues long. CDR1 and CDR2 (germline): SQVTM, ANQGSEA. Trimming pared 1 base from V and 5 bases from J, leaving 17 bases between. This chain's CDR3 is CSVEGMGQARYGYTF. The CDR3 nucleotides read TGCAGCGTTGAAGGAATGGGGCAGGCCCGATATGGCTACACCTTC. The full variable domain, rest sourced from reference TRBV29-1 and TRBJ1-2, is SAVISQKPSRDICQRGTSLTIQCQVDSQVTMMFWYRQQPGQSLTLIATANQGSEATYESGFVIDKFPISRPNLTFSTLTVSNMSPEDSSIYLCSVEGMGQARYGYTFGSGTRLTVV.

The chain combines TRBV19 with TRBJ2-2; TRBD1 aligns across 7 bases. The CDR3 is made up of 14 amino acids. V shed 8 bases and J 3 bases; nucleotides not matched to a gene: 6. Germline V lookup: CDR1 LNHDA, CDR2 SQIVND (reference sequence). CDR3 loop: CASGRGRDTGELFF. The CDR3 DNA follows: TGTGCCAGTGGTAGGGGGCGAGACACCGGGGAGCTGTTTTTT.

In its sample, this clone was seen once. The rearrangement uses TRBV30 and TRBJ2-3; 9 nucleotides align to TRBD2. Germline V lookup: CDR1 GTSNPN, CDR2 SVGIG (reference sequence). The length of the CDR3 is 17 residues. With V trimmed by 2 bases and J by 4 bases, 13 bases remained unmatched. The CDR3 sequence: CAWSRYRGGVWADTQYF. The CDR3 DNA reads as TGTGCCTGGAGTAGATATCGCGGGGGGGTCTGGGCAGATACGCAGTATTTT.

The V gene is TRBV9, the J gene TRBJ2-3, with 12 bases that match TRBD1. The CDR3 covers 18 residues. The V gene end was trimmed by 4 bases and the J gene end by 2 bases; junction bases not matched to a gene: 11. Germline lookup yields CDR1 SGDLS and CDR2 YYNGEE. The CDR3 protein is CASSPGQGALVNTDTQYF. CDR3 coding DNA: TGTGCCAGCAGCCCGGGACAGGGGGCGCTTGTCAACACAGATACGCAGTATTTT.

The chain carries TRBV2 and TRBJ2-5; D uncertain. The germline V gene has CDR1 SNHLY and CDR2 FYNNEI. The germline V and J ends were trimmed by 0 bases and 7 bases, with 6 bases remaining between them. This CDR3 has 12 amino acids. The CDR3 DNA reads TGTGCCAGCAGTGAAGCGCGAGGGACCCAGTACTTC. This encodes CASSEARGTQYF. Supplemented by reference TRBV2 and TRBJ2-5, the full variable domain reads EPEVTQTPSHQVTQMGQEVILRCVPISNHLYFYWYRQILGQKVEFLVSFYNNEISEKSEIFDDQFSVERPDGSNFTLKIRSTKLEDSAMYFCASSEARGTQYFGPGTRLLVL.

The V call is TRBV4-1, the J call TRBJ1-1; D not certain. The CDR3 is 13 residues long. Between the trimmed V and J ends, which lost 0 bases and 3 bases, there was a span of 5 bases. Germline assignment: CDR1 MGHRA and CDR2 YSYEKL. The CDR3 region has the DNA TGCGCCAGCAGCCAAGACTTGTACACTGAAGCTTTCTTT. It translates to CASSQDLYTEAFF.

This clone showed up just a few times. This chain joins TRBV9 and TRBJ1-1, with D perhaps matching TRBD1 (6 bases). CDR3 length: 14 amino acids. Between the trimmed V and J ends, which lost 7 bases and 5 bases, there was a span of 18 bases. Per germline, CDR1 SGDLS and CDR2 YYNGEE. The CDR3 region is CASGTRAWGTEAFF. The CDR3 bases are TGTGCCAGCGGGACACGGGCCTGGGGGACTGAAGCTTTCTTT.

The gene calls are TRBV19 and TRBJ2-7; D is unresolved. Trimming shortened V by 3 bases and J by 0 bases, and 6 bases separated the two germline ends. The CDR3 runs 13 residues. Germline CDR1 reads LNHDA; CDR2 reads SQIVND (reference sequence). CDR3: CASSITSSYEQYF. The CDR3 DNA follows: TGTGCCAGTAGTATCACCAGCTCCTACGAGCAGTACTTC.

The V call is TRBV5-4, the J call TRBJ1-2, with 7 bases matching TRBD1. The J segment lost 0 bases and the V segment lost 4 bases, leaving 3 bases of the junction unmatched. From germline, CDR1 is SGHNT and CDR2 YYREEE (reference sequence). This CDR3 is 14 amino acids long. The CDR3 loop is CASSLGQANYGYTF. The DNA of the CDR3 is TGTGCCAGCAGCCTAGGACAGGCTAACTATGGCTACACCTTC. Full variable domain (outside the CDR3, taken from reference TRBV5-4 and TRBJ1-2): ETGVTQSPTHLIKTRGQQVTLRCSSQSGHNTVSWYQQALGQGPQFIFQYYREEENGRGNFPPRFSGLQFPNYSSELNVNALELDDSALYLCASSLGQANYGYTFGSGTRLTVV.

The rearrangement links TRBV5-1 to TRBJ2-3; TRBD1 is a possible D gene (5 bases). CDR1 and CDR2 from the germline V gene are SGHRS and YFSETQ. The CDR3 spans 13 residues. Between the trimmed V and J ends, which lost 7 bases and 0 bases, there was a span of 9 bases. CDR3 DNA: TGCGCCAGCCACAGGCTTAGCACAGATACGCAGTATTTT. Amino acids: CASHRLSTDTQYF.

V usage is TRBV9 and J usage is TRBJ1-1; weak D call: TRBD1 (5 bases). The CDR3 length is 15 residues. The V gene lost 4 bases and the J gene lost 6 bases, with 19 bases spanning the gap. Germline V gene data show CDR1 as SGDLS and CDR2 as YYNGEE. CDR3 DNA sequence: TGTGCCAGCAGCAACCTTACCAGGGCTTACGCTGAAGCTTTCTTT. Its translation: CASSNLTRAYAEAFF.